The source of this T cell receptor (beta chain) is a study of siplizumab effects on memory and regulatory T cells. Germline CDR1 and CDR2: LNHDA and SQIVND (reference sequence). The CDR3 consists of 15 residues. The trim removed 4 bases at V and 2 bases at J, leaving 5 bases unmatched. Using immunoSEQ multiplex PCR, the repertoire was profiled, and TCRdb retains in-frame clones only, with some absent. The sample contains 94,000 or so clones, roughly 95% of which appear only once. The sample consisted of naive CD4+ T cells sorted from blood. V is TRBV19 and J is TRBJ2-3; 8 nucleotides line up with TRBD2. The source of this sequence is a human donor in good health. The CDR3 DNA follows: TGTGCCAGTAGTAATTGGCGGGGGGACACAGATACGCAGTATTTT. Translated, it gives CASSNWRGDTDTQYF. The whole variable domain, remainder taken from reference TRBV19 and TRBJ2-3, is DGGITQSPKYLFRKEGQNVTLSCEQNLNHDAMYWYRQDPGQGLRLIYYSQIVNDFQKGDIAEGYSVSREKKESFPLTVTSAQKNPTAFYLCASSNWRGDTDTQYFGPGTRLTVL.